A single sample gave rise to the 19 T cell receptor beta chains below, sequenced in a study of T cells in Graves' hyperthyroidism and ophthalmopathy. What was amplified from RNA transcripts were TCR beta CDR3 regions. RT-PCR in the first round (using the HTBI primer set) targeted the TCR CDR3. TCRdb used MiXCR to reprocess the multiplex PCR reads, holding one entry per CDR3 protein. The sample comprises roughly 400,000 distinct CDR3 sequences, over 11% of which are singletons, and approximately 27% rests with the top ten. Specimen: blood. The receptors were sampled from a man aged 45-65 years with Graves' ophthalmopathy.

A few counts support this clonotype. This chain links TRBV28 with TRBJ2-4; D not certain. CDR1 MDHEN and CDR2 SYDVKM come from the germline V gene. V was clipped by 8 bases and J by 0 bases, with 8 bases between them. CDR3 length: 13 residues. CDR3 in DNA: TGTGCCAGCTTGTCTCTAGCCAAAAACATTCAGTACTTC. Residues: CASLSLAKNIQYF.

This clonotype was seen ten or more times. The chain links TRBV2 to TRBJ2-3; D is unresolved. This CDR3 has 15 residues. Trimming pared 3 bases from V and 0 bases from J, leaving 10 bases between. Germline CDR1 and CDR2: SNHLY and FYNNEI. CDR3 sequence reads: CASSDEPLSTDTQYF. The CDR3 region has the DNA TGTGCCAGCAGTGACGAACCTCTGAGCACAGATACGCAGTATTTT.

The chain is built from TRBV5-4 and TRBJ2-5; D remains ambiguous. Looked up from germline, CDR1 is SGHNT and CDR2 is YYREEE (reference sequence). The CDR3 spans 13 residues. The V and J ends lost 4 bases and 5 bases respectively, with 12 bases between them. The CDR3 spells CASSNSGLETQYF. The CDR3 DNA is TGTGCCAGCAGCAATTCGGGCCTCGAGACCCAGTACTTC.

This clonotype occurred a few times. The chain links TRBV7-3 to TRBJ2-5, with D possibly matching TRBD2 (5 bases). In germline, CDR1 is SGHTA, CDR2 FQGTGA. The CDR3 loop spans 19 amino acids. V gave up 1 base and J gave up 2 bases, with 23 bases separating them. For the CDR3, the DNA is TGTGCCAGCAGCTTAAGGATCCTTTTAGCAAGCGGCTCGCAAGAGACCCAGTACTTC. It yields the protein CASSLRILLASGSQETQYF.

This clonotype occurred many times. The chain is built from TRBV24-1 and TRBJ1-4, with TRBD1 matching 7 bases. Trimming removed 2 bases from V and 8 bases from J; junction bases left unmatched: 10. Germline lookup yields CDR1 KGHDR and CDR2 SFDVKD. The CDR3 has 16 amino acids. The CDR3 DNA is TGTGCCACCAGTGATTCCGGGAACAGGGGAGGCGAAAAACTGTTTTTT. Translating it yields CATSDSGNRGGEKLFF.

This clonotype was observed many times. In nucleotides, the CDR3 is TGTGCCAGCAGTGCGGGCAGGGGGGCCCAAGAGACCCAGTACTTC. It is translated as CASSAGRGAQETQYF. The J gene is TRBJ2-5, the V gene TRBV2; D is perhaps TRBD1 (7 bases). CDR3 size: 15 residues. CDR1 and CDR2 (germline): SNHLY, FYNNEI. V lost 4 bases, J lost 1 base, and 13 bases lay in between.

This clonotype was counted ten times or more. CDR3 loop: CSVEKDRESEQYF. CDR3 nucleotides: TGCAGCGTTGAAAAAGACAGGGAGAGCGAGCAGTACTTC. The chain joins TRBV29-1 to TRBJ2-7, with 7 bases that match TRBD1. This CDR3 spans 13 amino acids. V was clipped by 2 bases and J by 6 bases; unmatched bases: 7. The germline CDR1 and CDR2 sequences are SQVTM and ANQGSEA.

The V call is TRBV20-1, the J call TRBJ1-3, with TRBD1 identical over 7 bases. The CDR3 length is 15 residues. CDR1 and CDR2 from the germline V gene are DFQATT and SNEGSKA (reference sequence). After removal of 6 bases from V and 0 bases from J, the junction contained 8 bases not matched to a gene. CDR3 DNA sequence: TGCAGTGCATGGGGACAGTTGAGCTCTGGAAACACCATATATTTT. Translating gives CSAWGQLSSGNTIYF.

This clonotype was counted between two and nine times. This chain connects TRBV20-1 to TRBJ2-5; the D gene is possibly TRBD1 (6 bases). V lost 0 bases and J lost 2, with 10 bases in between. Germline V gives CDR1 DFQATT, CDR2 SNEGSKA (reference sequence). The CDR3 contains 14 residues. The CDR3 bases are TGCAGTGCTAGAGATGGGACAAGACAAGAGACCCAGTACTTC. Translation gives CSARDGTRQETQYF.

The chain is built from TRBV19 and TRBJ1-1; 8 bases align to TRBD1. J gave up 11 bases and V 5 bases, and 13 bases lay outside the gene matches. The CDR3 is made up of 14 amino acids. Germline V lookup: CDR1 LNHDA, CDR2 SQIVND (reference sequence). CDR3 in amino acids: CASSVPGQAERAFF. CDR3 in DNA: TGTGCCAGTAGTGTACCGGGACAGGCCGAGCGGGCTTTCTTT.

The count of this clonotype is one. This chain connects TRBV10-3 to TRBJ1-1; D might be TRBD1 (5 bases). The CDR3 contains 12 residues. Trimming took off 7 bases at V and 5 bases at J, with 11 bases between the two ends. The germline V gene encodes CDR1 ENHRY and CDR2 SYGVKD. In DNA, the CDR3 is TGTGCCATCACTACGGGGGGGACTGAAGCTTTCTTT. This codes for CAITTGGTEAFF.

This clonotype appeared many times. The rearrangement uses TRBV20-1 and TRBJ2-7, with 9 nucleotides matching TRBD2. Germline V gene sequence: CDR1 DFQATT, CDR2 SNEGSKA (reference sequence). The V gene end was trimmed by 5 bases and the J gene end by 7 bases; junction bases not matched to a gene: 15. CDR3 length equals 15 residues. CDR3 in amino acids: CSAEGRGRASGEQYF. In DNA, the CDR3 is TGCAGTGCTGAAGGTCGCGGGAGGGCCTCAGGGGAGCAGTACTTC.

In this sample, this clonotype turned up many times. The chain uses TRBV12-3 or TRBV12-4 and TRBJ2-3, with 11 bases aligning to TRBD2. This CDR3 is 15 amino acids long. V gave up 6 bases and J gave up 4 bases; unmatched junction bases: 6. The CDR3 nucleotides read TGTGCCAGCAGGAAACTAGCGGGAGCGGCAGATACGCAGTATTTT. This gives the protein CASRKLAGAADTQYF.

This clonotype was found a few times. The rearrangement joins TRBV5-1 to TRBJ2-1; 9 nucleotides agree with TRBD1. The germline gives CDR1 SGHRS, CDR2 YFSETQ. The junction had 6 bases not matched to a gene; V was cut back by 5 bases and J by 3 bases. The CDR3 is 15 residues long. CDR3 nucleotides: TGCGCCAGCAGAATGACAGGGGGTCGCTACAATGAGCAGTTCTTC. It codes for CASRMTGGRYNEQFF.

This clonotype was counted between two and nine times. The V gene is TRBV29-1, the J gene TRBJ1-1, with D possibly matching TRBD1 (6 bases). This CDR3 comprises 12 residues. V was clipped by 3 bases and J by 6 bases, with 11 bases between them. Germline V gives CDR1 SQVTM, CDR2 ANQGSEA. In nucleotides, the CDR3 is TGCAGCGTTGACTGGGGGGCCGCTGAAGCTTTCTTT. It translates to CSVDWGAAEAFF.

V and J are TRBV19 and TRBJ1-5; D gene unclear. The ends were cut back, 5 bases at V and 4 bases at J, with 18 bases in the middle. The CDR3 is 16 residues long. CDR1 and CDR2 (germline): LNHDA, SQIVND (reference sequence). As DNA, the CDR3 is TGTGCCAGTAGTGACACAAACGTTGGCCGGAATCAGCCCCAGCATTTT. It encodes CASSDTNVGRNQPQHF.

The V and J genes are TRBV18 and TRBJ1-2; 7 bases map to TRBD1. Germline V gene data show CDR1 as KGHSH and CDR2 as LQKENI. V trimming: 5 bases; J trimming: 7 bases; junction bases outside the gene matches: 16. The CDR3 length is 16 residues. The CDR3 coding sequence is TGTGCCAGCTCATCTCGACAGGGTACCTCGGTGGGTGGCTACACCTTC. It translates to CASSSRQGTSVGGYTF.

Many counts were recorded for this clonotype. The rearrangement joins TRBV5-1 to TRBJ2-7, with no clear D. Germline V CDR1 and CDR2: SGHRS, YFSETQ. With 2 bases removed from V and 0 bases from J, the gap between germline ends came to 9 bases. The CDR3 loop spans 14 amino acids. This CDR3 reads CASSFRGSSYEQYF. CDR3 sequence (DNA): TGCGCCAGCAGCTTCCGTGGTAGCTCCTACGAGCAGTACTTC.

This clonotype was detected ten times or more. The rearrangement uses TRBV7-9 and TRBJ2-1, with D tentatively TRBD2 (6 bases). From germline, CDR1 is SEHNR and CDR2 FQNEAQ (reference sequence). The germline V and J ends were trimmed by 4 bases and 2 bases, with 9 bases remaining between them. CDR3 size: 14 residues. CDR3 amino acids: CASSWRGPYNEQFF. CDR3 nucleotides: TGTGCCAGCAGCTGGAGGGGCCCCTACAATGAGCAGTTCTTC.